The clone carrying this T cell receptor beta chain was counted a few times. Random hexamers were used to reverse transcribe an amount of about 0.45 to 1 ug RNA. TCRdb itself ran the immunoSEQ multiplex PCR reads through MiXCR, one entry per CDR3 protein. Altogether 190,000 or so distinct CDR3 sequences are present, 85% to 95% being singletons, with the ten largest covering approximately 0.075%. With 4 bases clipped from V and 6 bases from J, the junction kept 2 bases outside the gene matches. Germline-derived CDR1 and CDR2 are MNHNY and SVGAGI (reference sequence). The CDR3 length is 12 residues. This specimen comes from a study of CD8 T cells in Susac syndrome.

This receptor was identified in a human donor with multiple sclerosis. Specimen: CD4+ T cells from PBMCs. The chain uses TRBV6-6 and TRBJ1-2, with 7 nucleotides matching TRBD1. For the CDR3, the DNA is TGTGCCAGCAGTTCCAGGGGGGATGGCTACACCTTC. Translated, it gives CASSSRGDGYTF.